The clone carrying this T cell receptor beta chain was recorded once. Its target is unknown. Every donor contributed at least one pre-ART and at least two post-ART PBMC samples. Everyone in the study who had HIV was treated in the United States. The data belong to a study of long-term antiretroviral therapy in people with HIV. Researchers report immunoSEQ v3.0 was run at survey level. Sequencing efforts were directed toward about 40,000-55,000 T-cell genomes per sample. Libraries were prepared by immunoSEQ multiplex PCR; TCRdb keeps only in-frame clonotypes and omits some of them. The table has fewer than 20,000 clones, 70% to 90% seen once. Study-wide results and caveats: It was observed that HIV repertoires exhibited narrower CDR3 length ranges than controls.

The TCR originated in a woman aged 18-35 years with HIV. The specimen comprised unsorted PBMCs, sampled 0.6 years after starting antiretroviral therapy.

The CDR3 region is CSVGAGRSEAFF. CDR3 sequence (DNA): TGCAGCGTTGGGGCGGGGAGGAGTGAAGCTTTCTTT. The rearrangement joins TRBV29-1 to TRBJ1-1; no clear D gene. Germline V gene data show CDR1 as SQVTM and CDR2 as ANQGSEA. Trimming took 4 bases from V and 7 from J, leaving 13 bases between them. This CDR3 spans 12 amino acids.